The T cell receptor (beta chain) under discussion was sequenced for a study of T cells in Graves' hyperthyroidism and ophthalmopathy. Template material for amplifying TCR beta CDR3 regions consisted of RNA transcripts. An initial round of RT-PCR targeting the TCR CDR3 relied on the HTBI primer set. TCRdb called the multiplex PCR reads again in MiXCR, with one record for every CDR3 protein. This table has under 250,000 distinct CDR3 sequences, approximately 23% appearing once. The V gene's germline CDR1 is SGHAT and CDR2 FQNNGV. The ends were cut back, 4 bases at V and 2 bases at J, with 18 bases in the middle. This CDR3 has 16 amino acids.

The chain carries TRBV11-2 and TRBJ2-7; no reliable D call. This receptor was identified in a woman between 40 and 55 years old with Graves' ophthalmopathy. The specimen sequenced was blood. The DNA of the CDR3 is TGTGCCAGCAGCTCAACCAAGTGGGATTTCACCTACGAGCAGTACTTC. As protein: CASSSTKWDFTYEQYF.